The 32 T cell receptor beta chains below come from one sample, sequenced in a study of blood T cell repertoires in COVID-19. Data came from immunoSEQ multiplex PCR; TCRdb stores just in-frame clones and leaves some out. This sample yields fewer than 250,000 clones, of which about nine tenths are seen a single time; around 0.9% belongs to the top ten. Sequencing used peripheral blood. All receptors derive from a man aged 30 to 39 with COVID-19, enrolled during active disease.

The genes are TRBV27 and TRBJ1-2; 7 bases are a match to TRBD1. Germline CDR1 MNHEY, CDR2 SMNVEV (reference sequence). J gave up 4 bases and V 5 bases, and 19 bases lay outside the gene matches. The CDR3 has 18 residues. This CDR3 is CASSAQGPASGASYGYTF. As DNA, the CDR3 is TGTGCCAGCAGTGCACAGGGGCCGGCCTCGGGGGCTAGCTATGGCTACACCTTC.

The chain has TRBV6-4 and TRBJ2-1; 7 positions match TRBD1. With V trimmed by 6 bases and J by 7 bases, 9 bases remained unmatched. CDR3 length: 14 amino acids. Germline assignment: CDR1 MRHNA and CDR2 SNTAGT. This chain's CDR3 is CASSPGTASNEQFF. CDR3 in DNA: TGTGCCAGCAGCCCCGGGACAGCAAGTAATGAGCAGTTCTTC.

This clone was observed a single time. The rearrangement joins TRBV9 to TRBJ1-3; D perhaps matches TRBD1 (5 bases). The CDR3 has 17 residues. Germline loops: CDR1 SGDLS, CDR2 YYNGEE. The V end was cut by 2 bases, the J end by 0 bases, with 15 bases between. In DNA, the CDR3 is TGTGCCAGCAGCGTCCTCCCTGGGGCCCCCTCTGGAAACACCATATATTTT. It encodes CASSVLPGAPSGNTIYF.

The V gene is TRBV5-4, the J gene TRBJ2-3, with 7 bases fitting TRBD1. V was clipped by 5 bases and J by 2 bases; unmatched bases: 11. The germline V gene encodes CDR1 SGHNT and CDR2 YYREEE (reference sequence). This CDR3 has 16 residues. The CDR3 spells CASSHRQGRDTDTQYF. The CDR3 DNA follows: TGTGCCAGCAGTCATAGACAGGGCAGGGACACAGATACGCAGTATTTT.

V usage is TRBV5-1 and J usage is TRBJ2-1; no reliable D call. V gave up 4 bases and J gave up 9 bases, with 20 bases separating them. The CDR3 runs to 15 residues. The V gene's germline CDR1 is SGHRS and CDR2 YFSETQ. CDR3 loop: CASSLFLPPEAEQFF. The CDR3 nucleotides are TGCGCCAGCAGCCTATTTCTCCCGCCTGAAGCTGAGCAGTTCTTC.

V is TRBV6-2 or TRBV6-3 and J is TRBJ1-1; weak D call: TRBD1 (6 bases). V was cut by 0 bases and J by 1 base, with 15 bases left in between. The CDR3 is 17 amino acids. Germline V gives CDR1 MNHEY, CDR2 SVGEGT. CDR3 region: CASSYSPQGTSNTEAFF. The CDR3 coding sequence is TGTGCCAGCAGTTACTCGCCCCAGGGGACGTCGAACACTGAAGCTTTCTTT.

J is TRBJ2-2 and V is TRBV19, with D tentatively TRBD1 (6 bases). CDR3 length: 15 amino acids. V dropped 7 bases and J dropped 0 bases, with 12 bases sitting between them. Germline lookup yields CDR1 LNHDA and CDR2 SQIVND (reference sequence). The CDR3 is CASTPGHTNTGELFF. DNA for the CDR3: TGTGCCAGTACTCCGGGACATACGAACACCGGGGAGCTGTTTTTT.

The CDR3 protein is CASSPNFGTPATDTQYF. CDR3 nucleotides: TGTGCCAGCAGCCCCAACTTCGGGACACCAGCCACAGATACGCAGTATTTT. The rearrangement uses TRBV9 and TRBJ2-3; a weak D match, TRBD1 (6 bases). CDR3 length: 17 residues. Trimming stripped 4 bases from V and 2 bases from J, with 20 bases between. CDR1 SGDLS and CDR2 YYNGEE come from the germline V gene. Together with reference TRBV9 and TRBJ2-3, the CDR3 gives the full variable domain: DSGVTQTPKHLITATGQRVTLRCSPRSGDLSVYWYQQSLDQGLQFLIQYYNGEERAKGNILERFSAQQFPDLHSELNLSSLELGDSALYFCASSPNFGTPATDTQYFGPGTRLTVL.

The chain uses TRBV7-9 and TRBJ2-1; 7 positions agree with TRBD2. Germline CDR1 reads SEHNR; CDR2 reads FQNEAQ (reference sequence). CDR3 size: 17 residues. V was clipped by 2 bases and J by 7 bases; unmatched bases: 14. For the CDR3, the DNA is TGTGCCAGCAGCTTAAGTCGGTTGGGGCAGGGAGGGAATGAGCAGTTCTTC. Translation gives CASSLSRLGQGGNEQFF.

This chain uses TRBV5-5 with TRBJ1-1; D might be TRBD1 (6 bases). There are 14 residues in the CDR3. The V and J ends lost 4 bases and 1 base respectively, with 11 bases between them. Germline CDR1 SGHKS, CDR2 YYEKEE (reference sequence). The CDR3 nucleotides read TGTGCCAGCAGCATGGGACATCCGAACACTGAAGCTTTCTTT. The encoded protein is CASSMGHPNTEAFF. Using reference TRBV5-5 and TRBJ1-1 for the parts outside the CDR3, the full variable domain is DAGVTQSPTHLIKTRGQQVTLRCSPISGHKSVSWYQQVLGQGPQFIFQYYEKEERGRGNFPDRFSARQFPNYSSELNVNALLLGDSALYLCASSMGHPNTEAFFGQGTRLTVV.

This chain joins TRBV27 and TRBJ2-4; tentatively, D is TRBD1 (6 bases). V gave up 6 bases and J gave up 3 bases, with 12 bases separating them. The CDR3 is 14 amino acids. Germline V lookup: CDR1 MNHEY, CDR2 SMNVEV (reference sequence). CDR3 protein: CASRTRGNKNIQYF. The CDR3 DNA sequence: TGTGCCAGCAGGACGAGGGGGAACAAAAACATTCAGTACTTC.

The V gene is TRBV7-7, the J gene TRBJ2-7; TRBD1 matches 7 bases. Losses at the gene ends were 5 bases for V and 3 bases for J; bases not matched to a gene: 4. This CDR3 comprises 13 residues. Germline CDR1 and CDR2: SSHAT and FNYEAQ (reference sequence). In nucleotides, the CDR3 is TGTGCCAGCAGCCCCGGGACAGACTACGAGCAGTACTTC. Protein: CASSPGTDYEQYF. Full variable domain (missing parts from reference TRBV7-7 and TRBJ2-7): GAGVSQSPRYKVTKRGQDVTLRCDPISSHATLYWYQQALGQGPEFLTYFNYEAQPDKSGLPSDRFSAERPEGSISTLTIQRTEQRDSAMYRCASSPGTDYEQYFGPGTRLTVT.

This clone has just one count. The chain is built from TRBV27 and TRBJ2-7; 8 nucleotides line up with TRBD2. V dropped 3 bases and J dropped 3; count of bases not matched to a gene: 1. The germline V gene encodes CDR1 MNHEY and CDR2 SMNVEV (reference sequence). The CDR3 contains 13 residues. The CDR3 loop reads CASSFSGSYEQYF. The DNA of the CDR3 is TGTGCCAGCAGTTTCAGCGGGAGCTACGAGCAGTACTTC.

V and J are TRBV5-1 and TRBJ2-1; 9 positions agree with TRBD2. V trimming: 0 bases; J trimming: 12 bases; junction bases outside the gene matches: 10. In germline, CDR1 is SGHRS, CDR2 YFSETQ. This CDR3 spans 15 amino acids. The CDR3 nucleotides read TGCGCCAGCAGCTTGGGTAGCGGGGGCCCCCAGGCGCAGTTCTTC. Translating gives CASSLGSGGPQAQFF. The complete variable domain, with remaining parts taken from reference TRBV5-1 and TRBJ2-1, reads KAGVTQTPRYLIKTRGQQVTLSCSPISGHRSVSWYQQTPGQGLQFLFEYFSETQRNKGNFPGRFSGRQFSNSRSEMNVSTLELGDSALYLCASSLGSGGPQAQFFGPGTRLTVL.

The chain uses TRBV7-9 and TRBJ1-2; TRBD1 is a possible D gene (5 bases). The V gene's germline CDR1 is SEHNR and CDR2 FQNEAQ (reference sequence). The length of the CDR3 is 15 residues. V was trimmed by 7 bases and J by 3 bases, leaving 18 bases between them. CDR3 amino acids: CASTPLLTEDYGYTF. The CDR3 DNA sequence: TGTGCCAGCACCCCCCTGTTGACAGAGGACTATGGCTACACCTTC.

The chain carries TRBV19 and TRBJ1-2; D is ambiguous. The CDR3 runs to 13 residues. V lost 1 base and J 3 bases, leaving 6 bases between the germline ends. CDR1 is LNHDA, CDR2 SQIVND, per germline (reference sequence). CDR3 sequence: CASSIARDYGYTF. The CDR3 DNA follows: TGTGCCAGTAGTATAGCAAGAGACTATGGCTACACCTTC.

The chain recombines TRBV2 with TRBJ1-6; 7 bases fit TRBD1. The V and J ends lost 6 bases and 8 bases, in that order; junction bases with no gene match: 4. Germline V gives CDR1 SNHLY, CDR2 FYNNEI. CDR3 length: 13 residues. The CDR3 here is CASRVTGDSPLHF. In nucleotides, the CDR3 is TGTGCCAGCAGGGTAACAGGGGATTCACCCCTCCACTTT.

The chain links TRBV15 to TRBJ1-2; possibly TRBD1 for D (6 bases). The germline CDR1 and CDR2 sequences are LNHNV and YYDKDF (reference sequence). The ends were cut back, 5 bases at V and 4 bases at J, with 14 bases in the middle. This CDR3 is built from 14 residues. CDR3 nucleotides: TGTGCCACCAGCGCAGGACAGCCCACCTATGGCTACACCTTC. It yields the protein CATSAGQPTYGYTF.

This sequence joins TRBV5-6 and TRBJ1-5, with D unresolved. The CDR3 runs 14 residues. Trimming stripped 0 bases from V and 3 bases from J, with 7 bases between. Germline V gene lookup returns CDR1 SGHDT and CDR2 YYEEEE. CDR3 DNA sequence: TGTGCCAGCAGCTTGGGAGGTTACAATCAGCCCCAGCATTTT. Translating gives CASSLGGYNQPQHF.

V is TRBV7-2 and J is TRBJ1-6; D unresolved. CDR1 is SGHTA and CDR2 is FQGNSA in the germline V gene. V lost 4 bases and J 7 bases, leaving 8 bases between the germline ends. CDR3 length: 13 amino acids. The CDR3 nucleotides read TGTGCCAGCAGCTACAATATGAATTCACCCCTCCACTTT. This encodes CASSYNMNSPLHF.

This clone was seen just once. The chain uses TRBV6-5 and TRBJ1-2, with 8 bases fitting TRBD1. V trimming: 6 bases; J trimming: 4 bases; junction bases outside the gene matches: 7. The length of the CDR3 is 14 residues. The V gene's germline CDR1 is MNHEY and CDR2 SVGAGI. CDR3 bases: TGTGCCAGCAGCTACAGGGGGAAGGTCTATGGCTACACCTTC. Protein sequence: CASSYRGKVYGYTF.

V gene TRBV3-1 (or the pseudogene TRBV3-2) combines with J gene TRBJ2-1; D remains unclear. This CDR3 is built from 12 residues. The germline V gene encodes CDR1 LGHDT and CDR2 YNNKEL (reference sequence). The ends were cut back, 3 bases at V and 7 bases at J, with 7 bases in the middle. For the CDR3, the DNA is TGTGCCAGCAGCCATGTGGCTAATGAGCAGTTCTTC. This codes for CASSHVANEQFF.

The chain carries TRBV5-1 and TRBJ1-1, with D maybe TRBD1 (6 bases). This CDR3 contains 14 residues. V was pared by 4 bases and J by 2 bases, with 12 bases between. Germline CDR1 is SGHRS and CDR2 is YFSETQ. CDR3 protein: CASSGGQLNTEAFF. The DNA for the CDR3 is TGCGCCAGCAGCGGCGGACAGCTTAACACTGAAGCTTTCTTT.

The rearrangement uses TRBV9 and TRBJ1-1; 11 nucleotides match TRBD1. There are 18 residues in the CDR3. The germline V gene has CDR1 SGDLS and CDR2 YYNGEE. V lost 0 bases to trimming and J lost 0 bases; unmatched junction nucleotides: 7. The CDR3 nucleotides are TGTGCCAGCAGCGTAGTGGGACAGGGGGACCCAATGAACACTGAAGCTTTCTTT. Encoded protein: CASSVVGQGDPMNTEAFF.

This chain connects TRBV6-5 to TRBJ2-7, with D possibly being TRBD1 (6 bases). In germline, CDR1 is MNHEY, CDR2 SVGAGI. V was trimmed by 2 bases and J by 0 bases, leaving 8 bases between them. The CDR3 is 14 amino acids. CDR3 bases: TGTGCCAGCAGTTACCAGGGACACTCCTACGAGCAGTACTTC. Amino acids: CASSYQGHSYEQYF.

The rearrangement joins TRBV27 to TRBJ1-2, with D possibly TRBD1 on 5 matching bases. Deletions cut 5 bases from V and 8 bases from J, with 27 bases between. The length of the CDR3 is 17 residues. The germline CDR1 and CDR2 sequences are MNHEY and SMNVEV (reference sequence). The CDR3 region has the DNA TGTGCCAGCAGTCCCGGGACGGGGGTAGTTTCCCCGGCGGGCTACACCTTC. As protein: CASSPGTGVVSPAGYTF.

This chain uses TRBV6-5 with TRBJ1-1, with a possible D match to TRBD1 (5 bases). V lost 4 bases, J lost 2 bases, and 11 bases lay in between. The CDR3 consists of 14 residues. Germline lookup yields CDR1 MNHEY and CDR2 SVGAGI. The CDR3 region has the DNA TGTGCCAGCAGTTTACAACAGGTAAACACTGAAGCTTTCTTT. This sequence encodes CASSLQQVNTEAFF.

This clone was picked up one time. V is TRBV19 and J is TRBJ1-5; 8 positions agree with TRBD1. CDR3 length equals 14 residues. The V gene end was trimmed by 3 bases and the J gene end by 9 bases; junction bases not matched to a gene: 7. Germline CDR1 is LNHDA and CDR2 is SQIVND (reference sequence). CDR3 nucleotides: TGTGCCAGTAGTATTAGTGCAGGGGGCTCGCCCCAGCATTTT. Protein: CASSISAGGSPQHF.

In its sample, this clone was seen once. This sequence joins TRBV7-3 and TRBJ1-6; no clear D gene. V gave up 1 base and J gave up 6 bases, with 10 bases separating them. This CDR3 is built from 15 residues. Per germline, CDR1 SGHTA and CDR2 FQGTGA. Here the CDR3 reads CASSLSGGSNSPLHF. DNA for the CDR3: TGTGCCAGCAGCTTAAGCGGAGGGAGTAATTCACCCCTCCACTTT.

This chain joins TRBV27 and TRBJ2-5; 10 bases are shared with TRBD2. The CDR3 is 17 amino acids. Germline CDR1 MNHEY, CDR2 SMNVEV (reference sequence). V trimming: 4 bases; J trimming: 5 bases; junction bases outside the gene matches: 13. CDR3 bases: TGTGCCAGCAGTTCCTCCGGGACTAGCGTGTTGTCGGAGACCCAGTACTTC. It translates to CASSSSGTSVLSETQYF.

The rearrangement uses TRBV5-6 and TRBJ1-6; perhaps TRBD1 as D (6 bases). The CDR3 consists of 15 residues. V was cut by 5 bases and J by 2 bases, with 11 bases left in between. Germline V lookup: CDR1 SGHDT, CDR2 YYEEEE. The CDR3 sequence is CASRPQGPYNSPLHF. The CDR3 DNA reads as TGTGCCAGCAGACCTCAGGGGCCCTATAATTCACCCCTCCACTTT.

This rearrangement joins TRBV28 to TRBJ1-1; D ambiguous. Germline lookup yields CDR1 MDHEN and CDR2 SYDVKM. Deletions cut 2 bases from V and 3 bases from J, with 7 bases between. The CDR3 is 13 amino acids. CDR3 in amino acids: CASSLERDTEAFF. DNA of the CDR3: TGTGCCAGCAGTTTAGAACGGGACACTGAAGCTTTCTTT. The full variable domain, completed using reference TRBV28 and TRBJ1-1, is DVKVTQSSRYLVKRTGEKVFLECVQDMDHENMFWYRQDPGLGLRLIYFSYDVKMKEKGDIPEGYSVSREKKERFSLILESASTNQTSMYLCASSLERDTEAFFGQGTRLTVV.